The text below deals with one T cell receptor (beta chain). The antigen is not known. Produced via immunoSEQ multiplex PCR; TCRdb's table is partial and in-frame only. The sample lists more than 60,000 clones, roughly 84% occurring once. This entry belongs to a study of T cell responses to AZD1222 COVID-19 vaccine. Study-wide background: Second doses were pooled across both intervals (about 4 or about 12 weeks). Points from the study as a whole: With dominance at 160-218 and 743-854, vaccine-associated CD4 TCRs spanned spike.

The material sequenced was peripheral blood, taken on day 0 of AZD1222 vaccination. The receptor's source is an adult in good health.

The CDR3 DNA reads TGTGCCAGCAGCTTACGGACGGACTCTGGAAACACCATATATTTT. Translating it yields CASSLRTDSGNTIYF. The chain has TRBV11-3 and TRBJ1-3; D remains ambiguous. V was trimmed by 2 bases and J by 0 bases, leaving 8 bases between them. CDR1 and CDR2 (germline): SGHNT, YENEEA. The CDR3 runs to 15 residues.